This section outlines one TCR beta chain sequence together with its context. Its antigen is unidentified. This sample is part of a study of cytomegalovirus exposure and HLA in healthy donors. Study in general: About 200 million T cells yielded 90 million to 130 million unique TCR beta sequences in earlier analysis.

The study, taken as a whole, reports: The authors later found most CMV-associated TCR beta chains appeared HLA-restricted. Later, an analysis found that common viral pathogens appeared to be linked with several of the most significant clusters.

CDR3 length: 12 amino acids. The V and J ends lost 6 bases and 7 bases respectively, with 12 bases between them. Germline assignment: CDR1 MDHEN and CDR2 SYDVKM. PCR was performed using 60 Vbeta and 13 Jbeta primers. The table came from immunoSEQ multiplex PCR; TCRdb's copy has only in-frame clones and leaves some out. The sample records about 200,000 clones, 78% being singletons. This receptor was taken from a male donor in good health and CMV-seronegative. The chain has TRBV28 and TRBJ1-1, with D perhaps matching TRBD1 (6 bases). The specimen sequenced was PBMCs. The DNA for the CDR3 is TGTGCCAGCAGGATTGGACAGCTTGAAGCTTTCTTT. As protein: CASRIGQLEAFF.